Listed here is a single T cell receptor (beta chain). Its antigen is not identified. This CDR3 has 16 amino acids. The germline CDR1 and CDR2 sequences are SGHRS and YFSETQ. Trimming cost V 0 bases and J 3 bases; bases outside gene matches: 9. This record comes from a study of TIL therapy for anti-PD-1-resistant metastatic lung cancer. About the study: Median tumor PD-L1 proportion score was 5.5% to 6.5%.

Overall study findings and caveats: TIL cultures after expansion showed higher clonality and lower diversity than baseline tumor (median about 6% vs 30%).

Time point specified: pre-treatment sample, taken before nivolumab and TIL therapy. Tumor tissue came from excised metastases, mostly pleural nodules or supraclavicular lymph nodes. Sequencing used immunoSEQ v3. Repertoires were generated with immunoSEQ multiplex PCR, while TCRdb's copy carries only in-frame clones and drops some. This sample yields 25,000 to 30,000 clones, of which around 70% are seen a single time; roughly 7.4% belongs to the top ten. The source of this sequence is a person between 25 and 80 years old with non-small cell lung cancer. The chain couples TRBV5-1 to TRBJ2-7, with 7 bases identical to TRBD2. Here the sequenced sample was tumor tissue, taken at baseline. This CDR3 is CASSLGGLSGDYEQYF. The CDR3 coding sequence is TGCGCCAGCAGCTTGGGGGGTCTGAGCGGGGACTACGAGCAGTACTTC.